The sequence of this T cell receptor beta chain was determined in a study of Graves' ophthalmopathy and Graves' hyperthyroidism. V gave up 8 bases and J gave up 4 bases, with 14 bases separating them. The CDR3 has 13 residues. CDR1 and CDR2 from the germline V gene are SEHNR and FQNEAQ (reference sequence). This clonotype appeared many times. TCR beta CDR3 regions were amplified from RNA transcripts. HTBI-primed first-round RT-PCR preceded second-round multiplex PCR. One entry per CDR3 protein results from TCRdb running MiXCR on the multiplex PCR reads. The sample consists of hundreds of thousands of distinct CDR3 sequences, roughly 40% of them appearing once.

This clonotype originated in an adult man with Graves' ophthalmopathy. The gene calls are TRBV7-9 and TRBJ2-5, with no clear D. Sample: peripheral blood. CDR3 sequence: CASGSGILETQYF. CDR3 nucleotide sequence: TGTGCCAGCGGTTCAGGCATACTAGAGACCCAGTACTTC.